Below are 14 T cell receptor beta chains sequenced from a single sample in a study of early T cells in non-severe SARS-CoV-2 infection. MiXCR was run by TCRdb on the 5' RACE reads, yielding one entry per CDR3 protein. The profile shows around 56,000 distinct CDR3 sequences, about 13% of them singletons. The sequences come from whole blood, collected at baseline. These receptors came from an adult who was a healthcare worker with PCR-confirmed SARS-CoV-2 infection or an uninfected control (not recorded which).

In its sample, this clonotype was seen many times. The J gene is TRBJ1-5, the V gene TRBV20-1; maybe TRBD1 (6 bases). The length of the CDR3 is 16 residues. The germline V and J ends were trimmed by 6 bases and 1 base, with 19 bases remaining between them. CDR1 and CDR2 (germline): DFQATT, SNEGSKA (reference sequence). The CDR3: CSAKVQGMWSNQPQHF. CDR3 DNA sequence: TGCAGTGCCAAAGTTCAGGGGATGTGGAGCAATCAGCCCCAGCATTTT.

This clonotype was counted a few times. V usage is TRBV5-5 and J usage is TRBJ2-7; D might be TRBD1 (6 bases). CDR3 length: 12 residues. The V and J ends lost 4 bases and 5 bases respectively, with 10 bases between them. From germline, CDR1 is SGHKS and CDR2 YYEKEE (reference sequence). The CDR3 nucleotides are TGTGCCAGCAGCACATACAGGGACGAGCAGTACTTC. This sequence encodes CASSTYRDEQYF.

This clonotype counts as medium-sized. The chain employs TRBV19 and TRBJ2-2; weak D call: TRBD2 (6 bases). CDR3 length: 13 residues. Germline V gene lookup returns CDR1 LNHDA and CDR2 SQIVND (reference sequence). Deletions cut 7 bases from V and 5 bases from J, with 11 bases between. The CDR3 is CASTAGPTGELFF. CDR3 nucleotides: TGTGCCAGTACCGCGGGACCTACCGGGGAGCTGTTTTTT.

This clonotype was observed at least ten times. The V gene is TRBV28, the J gene TRBJ2-5; 9 bases are a match to TRBD1. The CDR3 contains 14 residues. Germline V gene lookup returns CDR1 MDHEN and CDR2 SYDVKM. Trimming removed 4 bases from V and 4 bases from J; junction bases left unmatched: 4. CDR3 nucleotide sequence: TGTGCCAGCAGTTCGGGACAGGGCGGAGAGACCCAGTACTTC. Residues: CASSSGQGGETQYF.

The rearrangement joins TRBV11-2 to TRBJ2-1; 7 positions agree with TRBD2. CDR1 SGHAT and CDR2 FQNNGV come from the germline V gene. Trimming removed 6 bases from V and 5 bases from J; junction bases left unmatched: 7. CDR3 size: 14 residues. CDR3 in DNA: TGTGCCAGCAGGACCGGGACTATTAACAATGAGCAGTTCTTC. It is translated as CASRTGTINNEQFF.

This chain joins TRBV7-8 and TRBJ1-2, with 7 bases fitting TRBD1. This CDR3 comprises 12 residues. Per germline, CDR1 SGHVS and CDR2 FQNEAQ. J lost 8 bases, V lost 5 bases, and 5 bases had no gene match. CDR3 nucleotide sequence: TGTGCCAGCAGCCCCGACAGGGACGGCTACACCTTC. Residues: CASSPDRDGYTF.

The chain joins TRBV3-1 to TRBJ1-1, with no clear D. The V end lost 4 bases, the J end lost 3 bases, and 15 bases lay between the germline ends. The germline V gene encodes CDR1 LGHDT and CDR2 YNNKEL (reference sequence). The CDR3 consists of 15 residues. CDR3 amino acids: CASSPVGGGYTEAFF. In DNA, the CDR3 is TGTGCCAGCAGCCCCGTAGGAGGAGGGTACACTGAAGCTTTCTTT.

The J gene is TRBJ2-6, the V gene TRBV11-2; D ambiguous. Germline lookup yields CDR1 SGHAT and CDR2 FQNNGV. Trimming took 5 bases from V and 0 from J, leaving 5 bases between them. This CDR3 has 14 residues. Written as DNA, the CDR3 is TGTGCCAGCAGCGTTCTCTCTGGGGCCAACGTCCTGACTTTC. Protein product: CASSVLSGANVLTF.

The V call is TRBV5-5, the J call TRBJ2-5, with a tentative D call TRBD2 (5 bases). The V gene's germline CDR1 is SGHKS and CDR2 YYEKEE (reference sequence). Between the trimmed V and J ends, which lost 0 bases and 4 bases, there was a span of 16 bases. This CDR3 comprises 16 residues. CDR3 region: CASSLVEGLSGETQYF. The CDR3 DNA follows: TGTGCCAGCAGCTTGGTTGAGGGATTGTCGGGAGAGACCCAGTACTTC.

The CDR3 protein is CASSLVGTGLHEQYF. The CDR3 DNA follows: TGTGCCAGCAGTTTAGTCGGGACAGGGCTCCACGAGCAGTACTTC. The rearrangement links TRBV28 to TRBJ2-7; 9 nucleotides line up with TRBD1. The CDR3 has 15 residues. V shed 2 bases and J 5 bases; nucleotides not matched to a gene: 7. CDR1 is MDHEN, CDR2 SYDVKM, per germline.

This clonotype was detected only a few times. The chain uses TRBV6-2 or TRBV6-3 and TRBJ1-2; tentatively, D is TRBD1 (5 bases). The CDR3 contains 11 residues. From germline, CDR1 is MNHEY and CDR2 SVGEGT. V shed 7 bases and J shed 8 bases, with 11 bases lying between them. Here the CDR3 DNA reads TGTGCCAGCACGCGGGGGTACGGCTACACCTTC. This sequence encodes CASTRGYGYTF.

This rearrangement joins TRBV15 to TRBJ2-5; D is undetermined. The V end lost 4 bases, the J end lost 2 bases, and 11 bases lay between the germline ends. There are 14 residues in the CDR3. CDR1 is LNHNV, CDR2 YYDKDF, per germline (reference sequence). The DNA for the CDR3 is TGTGCCACCAGCAATAAAATCAGGCAAGAGACCCAGTACTTC. The encoded protein is CATSNKIRQETQYF.

In its sample, this clonotype was seen many times. The chain is built from TRBV10-2 and TRBJ1-1; D remains unclear. Germline values: CDR1 WSHSY, CDR2 SAAADI. The V end was cut by 7 bases, the J end by 1 base, with 10 bases between. The CDR3 consists of 13 residues. CDR3 residues: CASKFHGNTEAFF. The CDR3 bases are TGCGCCAGCAAATTCCATGGGAACACTGAAGCTTTCTTT.

This clonotype was observed a handful of times. The chain links TRBV3-1 to TRBJ2-1; 12 nucleotides line up with TRBD2. The CDR3 totals 14 residues. Germline loops: CDR1 LGHDT, CDR2 YNNKEL (reference sequence). J lost 7 bases, V lost 4 bases, and 2 bases had no gene match. CDR3 sequence: CASSPTSGRNEQFF. The CDR3 nucleotides read TGTGCCAGCAGCCCGACTAGCGGGAGAAATGAGCAGTTCTTC.